This T cell receptor beta chain appears in the sequencing data of a study of identical twins. TCRdb re-derived calls from the 5' RACE reads in MiXCR, one entry per CDR3 protein. Altogether fewer than 650,000 distinct CDR3 sequences are present, roughly 7.1% being singletons, with the ten largest covering roughly 1.6%. CDR1 is MDHEN, CDR2 SYDVKM, per germline. With 5 bases clipped from V and 2 bases from J, the junction kept 2 bases outside the gene matches. The CDR3 consists of 14 residues. Study observations and caveats: The abundant beta clonotypes from cord blood had fewer insertions, and memory repertoires had none of this. Monozygotic twin pairs showed more out-of-frame TCR alpha sharing than models estimated. Interpretation of the results relied on cross-sectional statistical analysis and not on following the same donors.

Concerning this clonotype: Its cognate antigen is unknown.

In addition, the sample was reused for a study of yellow fever vaccine responses in identical twins. From that report: Twins' vaccine T cell response reportedly gave the appearance of partial convergence and partial personalization.

The source material was PBMCs. The V call is TRBV28, the J call TRBJ2-3; 9 positions match TRBD2. The receptor was derived from a woman under 30 in good health. The CDR3 spells CASSRLAVTDTQYF. The CDR3 coding sequence is TGTGCCAGCAGTCGACTAGCGGTCACAGATACGCAGTATTTT.